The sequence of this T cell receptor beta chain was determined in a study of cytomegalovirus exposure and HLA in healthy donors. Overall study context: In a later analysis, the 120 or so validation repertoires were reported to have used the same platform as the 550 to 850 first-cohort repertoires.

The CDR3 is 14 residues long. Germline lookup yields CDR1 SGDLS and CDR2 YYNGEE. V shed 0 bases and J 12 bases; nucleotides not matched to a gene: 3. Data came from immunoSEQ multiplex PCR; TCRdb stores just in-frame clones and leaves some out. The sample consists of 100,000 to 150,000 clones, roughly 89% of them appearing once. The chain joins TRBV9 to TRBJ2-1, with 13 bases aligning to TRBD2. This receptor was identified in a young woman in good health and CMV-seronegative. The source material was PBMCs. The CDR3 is CASSVGGLAGRQFF. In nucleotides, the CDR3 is TGTGCCAGCAGCGTAGGGGGACTAGCGGGAAGGCAGTTCTTC.